This T cell receptor beta chain was recorded in a study of CD8 T cells in Susac syndrome. Notes on the study in general: An acknowledgment was made by the study that its TCR sequencing and HLA analysis involved relatively few individuals.

Germline V gene lookup returns CDR1 LGHNA and CDR2 YSLEER. V lost 0 bases and J 1 base, leaving 10 bases between the germline ends. The CDR3 extends over 16 amino acids. An amount of RNA that ranged from roughly 0.5 to 1 ug was reverse transcribed with random hexamers. Amplification of the TCR beta CDR3 was carried out by immunoSEQ multiplex PCR, which spanned a total of 54 Vbeta and 13 Jbeta segments. A single record per CDR3 protein comes from TCRdb applying MiXCR to the immunoSEQ multiplex PCR reads. Of about 94,000 distinct CDR3 sequences listed, about 95% are singletons. Concerning this clonotype: The antigen is unknown.

The TCR was taken from a human donor with Susac syndrome. Material for sequencing was CD4+ T cells from PBMCs. The chain combines TRBV4-3 with TRBJ2-4, with D possibly matching TRBD1 (6 bases). CDR3: CASSQEGQGAKNIQYF. CDR3 in DNA: TGCGCCAGCAGCCAAGAAGGGCAGGGGGCCAAAAACATTCAGTACTTC.